This paragraph covers one TCR beta chain sequence. Its antigen remains unknown. Regarding donors, all were healthy bone marrow donors. PCR involved 60 Vbeta and 13 Jbeta primers. Profiled with immunoSEQ multiplex PCR; TCRdb holds only in-frame clones, not every one. The table includes about 180,000 clones, around 80% detected once. The data originate from a study of cytomegalovirus exposure and HLA in healthy donors. Germline CDR1 and CDR2: SGDLS and YYNGEE. The CDR3 runs to 18 residues. V shed 0 bases and J shed 6 bases, with 24 bases lying between them. Overall study findings and caveats: Later work found most CMV-associated TCR beta chains apparently HLA-restricted. Some segments of the V type, notably TRBV6-2 and TRBV6-3, were excluded as indistinguishable. Most subjects' HLA-A and HLA-B alleles were reportedly predicted from TCR beta sequences.

Material for sequencing was PBMCs. This receptor was taken from a male donor in good health and CMV-seronegative. The rearrangement uses TRBV9 and TRBJ1-2; the D gene is possibly TRBD1 (6 bases). CDR3: CASSVDLGGRSDRDGYTF. DNA of the CDR3: TGTGCCAGCAGCGTAGACTTGGGCGGTCGGTCGGACAGAGATGGCTACACCTTC.